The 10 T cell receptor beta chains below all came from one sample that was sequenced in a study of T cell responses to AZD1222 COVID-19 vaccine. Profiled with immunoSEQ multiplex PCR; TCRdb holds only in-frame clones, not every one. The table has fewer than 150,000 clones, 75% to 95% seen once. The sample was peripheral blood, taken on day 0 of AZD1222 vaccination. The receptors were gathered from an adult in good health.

CDR3 loop: CASLLAGYEQYF. Written as DNA, the CDR3 is TGTGCCAGCCTCCTAGCGGGTTACGAGCAGTACTTC. The chain uses TRBV6-5 and TRBJ2-7; 8 bases match TRBD2. The CDR3 consists of 12 residues. CDR1 is MNHEY and CDR2 is SVGAGI in the germline V gene. V shed 8 bases, J shed 4 bases, and the junction held 4 bases outside the gene matches.

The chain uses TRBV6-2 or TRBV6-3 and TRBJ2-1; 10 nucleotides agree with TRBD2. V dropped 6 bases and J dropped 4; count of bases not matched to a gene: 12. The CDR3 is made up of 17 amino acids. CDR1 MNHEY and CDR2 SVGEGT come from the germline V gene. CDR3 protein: CASSQGSGRALYNEQFF. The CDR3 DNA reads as TGTGCCAGCAGCCAGGGGAGCGGGAGGGCCCTTTACAATGAGCAGTTCTTC.

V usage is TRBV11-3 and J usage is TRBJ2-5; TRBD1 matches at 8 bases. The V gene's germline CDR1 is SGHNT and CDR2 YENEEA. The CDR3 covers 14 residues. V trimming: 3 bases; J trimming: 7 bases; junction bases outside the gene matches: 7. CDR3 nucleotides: TGTGCCAGCAGCTTGGACAGGGCTGGGGTGACCCAGTACTTC. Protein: CASSLDRAGVTQYF.

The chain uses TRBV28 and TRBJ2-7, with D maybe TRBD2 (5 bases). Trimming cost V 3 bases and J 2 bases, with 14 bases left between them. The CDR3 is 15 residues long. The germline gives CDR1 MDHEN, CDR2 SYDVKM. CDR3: CASSFSGLGAYEQYF. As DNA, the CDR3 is TGTGCCAGCAGTTTTTCGGGGTTAGGAGCCTACGAGCAGTACTTC.

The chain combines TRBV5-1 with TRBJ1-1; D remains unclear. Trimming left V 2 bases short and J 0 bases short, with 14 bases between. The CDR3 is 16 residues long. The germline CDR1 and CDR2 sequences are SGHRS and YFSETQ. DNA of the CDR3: TGCGCCAGCAGCTTAATGACCGGATCTATGAACACTGAAGCTTTCTTT. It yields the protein CASSLMTGSMNTEAFF.

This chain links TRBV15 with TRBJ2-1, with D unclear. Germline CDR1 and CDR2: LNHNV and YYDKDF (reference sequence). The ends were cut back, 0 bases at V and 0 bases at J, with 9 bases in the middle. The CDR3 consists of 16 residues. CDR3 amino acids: CATSRDFDSSYNEQFF. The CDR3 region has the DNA TGTGCCACCAGCAGAGATTTTGACTCCTCCTACAATGAGCAGTTCTTC.

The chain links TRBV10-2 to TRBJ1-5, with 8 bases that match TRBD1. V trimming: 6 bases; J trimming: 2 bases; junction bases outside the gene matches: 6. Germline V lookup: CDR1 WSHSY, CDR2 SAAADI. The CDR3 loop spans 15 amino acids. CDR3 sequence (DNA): TGCGCCAGCAGGGCCCCGGGACAGGGCAATCAGCCCCAGCATTTT. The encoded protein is CASRAPGQGNQPQHF.

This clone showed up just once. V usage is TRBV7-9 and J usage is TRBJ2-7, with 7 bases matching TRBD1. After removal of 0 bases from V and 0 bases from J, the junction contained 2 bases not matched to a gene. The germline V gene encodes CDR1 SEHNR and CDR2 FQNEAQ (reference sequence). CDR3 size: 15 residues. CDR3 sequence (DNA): TGTGCCAGCAGCTTAGCGGCAGGGGGCTCCTACGAGCAGTACTTC. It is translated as CASSLAAGGSYEQYF. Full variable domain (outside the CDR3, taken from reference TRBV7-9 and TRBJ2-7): DTGVSQNPRHKITKRGQNVTFRCDPISEHNRLYWYRQTLGQGPEFLTYFQNEAQLEKSRLLSDRFSAERPKGSFSTLEIQRTEQGDSAMYLCASSLAAGGSYEQYFGPGTRLTVT.

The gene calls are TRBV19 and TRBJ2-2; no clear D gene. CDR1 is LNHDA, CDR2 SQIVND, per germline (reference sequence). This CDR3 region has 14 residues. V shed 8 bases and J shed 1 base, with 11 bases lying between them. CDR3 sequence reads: CASALTWNTGELFF. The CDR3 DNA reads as TGTGCCAGTGCGCTAACCTGGAACACCGGGGAGCTGTTTTTT.

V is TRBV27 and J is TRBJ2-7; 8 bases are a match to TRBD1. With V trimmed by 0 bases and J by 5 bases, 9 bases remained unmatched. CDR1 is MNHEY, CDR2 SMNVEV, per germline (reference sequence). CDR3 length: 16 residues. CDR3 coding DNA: TGTGCCAGCAGTTTATCGGGGGACAGGTCCTTTGACGAGCAGTACTTC. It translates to CASSLSGDRSFDEQYF.